This is a list of T cell receptor beta chains from one sample in a study of shared clonotypes between healthy human individuals. TCRdb keeps only in-frame clones here, not all; method: immunoSEQ multiplex PCR. The sample has about 2.3 million clones, 85% to 95% seen once; the top ten hold about 0.41%. The sequenced sample consisted of naive CD4+ T cells from PBMCs. These receptors were collected from a young man in good health. Some clones in this sample may be carry-over from other donors' samples. Both conserved end residues are part of each CDR3. Each record gives: V gene, D gene, J gene, clone size, CDR3 protein, CDR3 DNA. D genes are given only for firm matches. Not every row has a clone size; where given, it reads once, few, many or a size class.

V gene: TRBV27; D gene: TRBD2; J gene: TRBJ2-7; clone size: .; CDR3 protein: CASSLSSSGRRPSSYEQYF; CDR3 DNA: TGTGCCAGCAGTTTATCTTCAAGCGGGAGGCGACCTAGCTCCTACGAGCAGTACTTC
V gene: TRBV19; D gene: TRBD2; J gene: TRBJ2-3; clone size: .; CDR3 protein: CASSIEGTSGFQYF; CDR3 DNA: TGTGCCAGTAGTATTGAGGGGACTAGCGGGTTCCAGTATTTT
V gene: TRBV28; D gene: .; J gene: TRBJ1-3; clone size: .; CDR3 protein: CASSPPGSQRNTIYF; CDR3 DNA: TGTGCCAGCAGTCCCCCGGGGTCTCAGAGAAACACCATATATTTT
V gene: TRBV28; D gene: TRBD2; J gene: TRBJ2-3; clone size: .; CDR3 protein: CASSTSGRDHTQYF; CDR3 DNA: TGTGCCAGCAGTACTAGCGGGAGGGACCATACGCAGTATTTT
V gene: TRBV4-1; D gene: TRBD1; J gene: TRBJ2-5; clone size: .; CDR3 protein: CASSHTGTGGKETQYF; CDR3 DNA: TGCGCCAGCAGCCACACAGGGACAGGGGGAAAAGAGACCCAGTACTTC
V gene: TRBV27; D gene: TRBD2; J gene: TRBJ2-7; clone size: .; CDR3 protein: CASSRLNLGLAGSYEQYF; CDR3 DNA: TGTGCCAGCAGTCGCTTAAACTTGGGGCTAGCGGGATCCTACGAGCAGTACTTC
V gene: TRBV29-1; D gene: TRBD2; J gene: TRBJ2-1; clone size: .; CDR3 protein: CSIRTSGSYNEQFF; CDR3 DNA: TGCAGCATCCGGACTAGCGGGTCGTACAATGAGCAGTTCTTC
V gene: TRBV15; D gene: .; J gene: TRBJ2-2; clone size: .; CDR3 protein: CATSRGGTDTGELFF; CDR3 DNA: TGTGCCACCAGCAGGGGCGGGACGGACACCGGGGAGCTGTTTTTT
V gene: TRBV13; D gene: .; J gene: TRBJ2-7; clone size: .; CDR3 protein: CASSLVNSPYEQYF; CDR3 DNA: TGTGCCAGCAGCTTAGTTAACAGCCCCTACGAGCAGTACTTC
V gene: TRBV5-1; D gene: .; J gene: TRBJ1-1; clone size: few; CDR3 protein: CASSLQANTEAFF; CDR3 DNA: TGCGCCAGCAGCTTGCAGGCCAACACTGAAGCTTTCTTT
V gene: TRBV7-6; D gene: TRBD2; J gene: TRBJ2-7; clone size: .; CDR3 protein: CASSPAPPLAGVIDYEQYF; CDR3 DNA: TGTGCCAGCAGCCCAGCCCCCCCACTAGCGGGAGTTATAGACTACGAGCAGTACTTC
V gene: TRBV6-1; D gene: TRBD2; J gene: TRBJ2-1; clone size: .; CDR3 protein: CASSGQLAARYNEQFF; CDR3 DNA: TGTGCCAGCAGTGGACAACTAGCGGCGAGATACAATGAGCAGTTCTTC
V gene: TRBV2; D gene: .; J gene: TRBJ2-1; clone size: .; CDR3 protein: CASRWGSYNEQFF; CDR3 DNA: TGTGCCAGCAGGTGGGGATCTTACAATGAGCAGTTCTTC
V gene: TRBV29-1; D gene: .; J gene: TRBJ1-1; clone size: .; CDR3 protein: CSVSQGSMGGTEAFF; CDR3 DNA: TGCAGCGTTTCCCAAGGTAGTATGGGTGGCACTGAAGCTTTCTTT
V gene: TRBV6-6; D gene: TRBD1; J gene: TRBJ2-7; clone size: .; CDR3 protein: CASSFNRGSLSYEQYF; CDR3 DNA: TGTGCCAGCAGTTTCAACAGGGGGTCCCTCTCCTACGAGCAGTACTTC
V gene: TRBV5-1; D gene: .; J gene: TRBJ1-3; clone size: .; CDR3 protein: CASSLVAAVSGNTIYF; CDR3 DNA: TGCGCCAGCAGCTTGGTGGCAGCCGTCTCTGGAAACACCATATATTTT
V gene: TRBV5-1; D gene: .; J gene: TRBJ2-7; clone size: .; CDR3 protein: CASSLAGSLGDEQYF; CDR3 DNA: TGCGCCAGCAGCTTGGCGGGTTCGCTCGGGGACGAGCAGTACTTC
V gene: TRBV9; D gene: TRBD2; J gene: TRBJ2-1; clone size: .; CDR3 protein: CASSGSGSSYNEQFF; CDR3 DNA: TGTGCCAGCAGCGGGAGCGGGAGCTCCTACAATGAGCAGTTCTTC
V gene: TRBV28; D gene: TRBD1; J gene: TRBJ1-1; clone size: .; CDR3 protein: CASSVISLRQGRYMNTEAFF; CDR3 DNA: TGTGCCAGCAGTGTAATAAGTCTCAGACAGGGGCGGTACATGAACACTGAAGCTTTCTTT
V gene: TRBV5-6; D gene: .; J gene: TRBJ1-1; clone size: few; CDR3 protein: CASSLWVGTEAFF; CDR3 DNA: TGTGCCAGCAGCTTGTGGGTGGGGACTGAAGCTTTCTTT
V gene: TRBV18; D gene: .; J gene: TRBJ2-7; clone size: .; CDR3 protein: CASSFGRVTYEQYF; CDR3 DNA: TGTGCCAGCTCATTCGGCAGGGTTACCTACGAGCAGTACTTC
V gene: TRBV6-1; D gene: .; J gene: TRBJ2-5; clone size: .; CDR3 protein: CASSDRPPGVETQYF; CDR3 DNA: TGTGCCAGCAGTGACAGGCCGCCGGGGGTGGAGACCCAGTACTTC
V gene: TRBV19; D gene: TRBD1; J gene: TRBJ2-1; clone size: .; CDR3 protein: CASRATGPNEQFF; CDR3 DNA: TGTGCCAGTAGGGCGACAGGGCCGAATGAGCAGTTCTTC
V gene: TRBV7-4; D gene: TRBD2; J gene: TRBJ2-7; clone size: .; CDR3 protein: CASSFVAGVSSEQYF; CDR3 DNA: TGTGCCAGCAGTTTTGTGGCGGGAGTATCGTCCGAGCAGTACTTC
V gene: TRBV6-5; D gene: .; J gene: TRBJ2-3; clone size: .; CDR3 protein: CASSYQLVSSTDTQYF; CDR3 DNA: TGTGCCAGCAGTTACCAACTAGTCTCCAGCACAGATACGCAGTATTTT
V gene: TRBV27; D gene: TRBD1; J gene: TRBJ2-7; clone size: .; CDR3 protein: CASSSGQGAGEQYF; CDR3 DNA: TGTGCCAGCAGTTCGGGACAGGGGGCGGGGGAGCAGTACTTC
V gene: TRBV7-9; D gene: .; J gene: TRBJ2-5; clone size: .; CDR3 protein: CASSFQTGTQETQYF; CDR3 DNA: TGTGCCAGCAGCTTTCAGACAGGGACTCAAGAGACCCAGTACTTC
V gene: TRBV20-1; D gene: .; J gene: TRBJ1-1; clone size: few; CDR3 protein: CSARVGDRAFF; CDR3 DNA: TGCAGTGCTAGAGTAGGCGATAGAGCTTTCTTT
V gene: TRBV18; D gene: .; J gene: TRBJ2-2; clone size: .; CDR3 protein: CASSKQGRTGELFF; CDR3 DNA: TGTGCCAGCTCAAAACAGGGGAGGACCGGGGAGCTGTTTTTT
V gene: TRBV29-1; D gene: TRBD2; J gene: TRBJ2-7; clone size: .; CDR3 protein: CSVAPLAGGPSEQYF; CDR3 DNA: TGCAGCGTGGCCCCACTAGCGGGAGGTCCGAGCGAGCAGTACTTC
V gene: TRBV28; D gene: .; J gene: TRBJ2-7; clone size: .; CDR3 protein: CASSLFGNPGGGEQYF; CDR3 DNA: TGTGCCAGCAGTTTGTTCGGGAACCCAGGAGGTGGCGAGCAGTACTTC
V gene: TRBV28; D gene: TRBD1; J gene: TRBJ2-3; clone size: .; CDR3 protein: CASSLSYRGWSPKYTDTQYF; CDR3 DNA: TGTGCCAGCAGTTTATCTTACAGGGGGTGGTCCCCGAAATACACAGATACGCAGTATTTT
V gene: TRBV5-4; D gene: TRBD2; J gene: TRBJ2-5; clone size: .; CDR3 protein: CASSLGSSGRETQYF; CDR3 DNA: TGTGCCAGCAGCTTGGGGTCTAGCGGGCGGGAGACCCAGTACTTC
V gene: TRBV2; D gene: TRBD1; J gene: TRBJ1-1; clone size: few; CDR3 protein: CASRGQGPPLRAFF; CDR3 DNA: TGTGCCAGCAGGGGACAGGGGCCGCCTCTGAGAGCTTTCTTT
V gene: TRBV6-1; D gene: .; J gene: TRBJ2-7; clone size: .; CDR3 protein: CATGRRESYEQYF; CDR3 DNA: TGTGCCACTGGGCGTCGGGAGTCCTACGAGCAGTACTTC